The clone carrying this T cell receptor beta chain was recorded only once. The data stem from a study of blood T cell repertoires in COVID-19. Study at large: Both acute and convalescent COVID-19 samples were obtained from the United States, Italy and Spain. T cells, B-cell-depleted T cells, or PBMCs supplied cDNA or gDNA.

The trim removed 7 bases at V and 4 bases at J, leaving 3 bases unmatched. Germline V gives CDR1 LNHDA, CDR2 SQIVND (reference sequence). The CDR3 spans 13 residues. How the authors handled the data: Nucleated cell counts were estimated from reference gene primer amplification. Libraries were prepared by immunoSEQ multiplex PCR; TCRdb keeps only in-frame clonotypes and omits some of them. Clone size and the V and J calls come from that table; the DNA yielded D and trimming. The sample consists of around 100,000 clones, more than 75% of them appearing once. The clonotype comes from a human donor in a cohort sampled during active COVID-19. The chain uses TRBV19 and TRBJ2-5, with 10 bases lining up with TRBD1. Sequenced sample: peripheral blood. This CDR3 reads CASTTGGGETQYF. Written as DNA, the CDR3 is TGTGCCAGTACGACAGGGGGCGGAGAGACCCAGTACTTC.